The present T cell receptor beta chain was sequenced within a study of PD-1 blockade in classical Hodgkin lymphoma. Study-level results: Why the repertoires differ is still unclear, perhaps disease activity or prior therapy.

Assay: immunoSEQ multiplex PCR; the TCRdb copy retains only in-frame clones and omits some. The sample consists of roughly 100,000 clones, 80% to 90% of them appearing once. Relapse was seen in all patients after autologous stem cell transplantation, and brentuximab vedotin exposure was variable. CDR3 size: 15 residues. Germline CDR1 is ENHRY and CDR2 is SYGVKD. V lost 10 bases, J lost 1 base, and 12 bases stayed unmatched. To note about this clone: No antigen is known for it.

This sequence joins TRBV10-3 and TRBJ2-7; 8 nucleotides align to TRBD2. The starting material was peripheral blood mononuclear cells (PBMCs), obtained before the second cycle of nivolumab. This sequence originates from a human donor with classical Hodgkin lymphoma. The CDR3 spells CATHPAAGDSYEQYF. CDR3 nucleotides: TGTGCCACACACCCCGCAGCGGGGGATTCCTACGAGCAGTACTTC.